This entry lists 2 T cell receptor beta chains sequenced from one sample in a study of persistence of HIV-infected CD4 T cells. These receptors are not linked to any known antigen. Anti-CD3/anti-CD28 beads served as a nonspecific positive control stimulus. CD4+ T cells upregulating both CD40 ligand and CD69 were sorted as responding cells. The immunoSEQ assay was version 4, run in survey mode. Measured with immunoSEQ multiplex PCR; TCRdb has only the in-frame clones, and not every one. The sample shows around 40,000 clones, 88% of them seen only once. Sequencing was performed on CD4+ T cells sorted from PBMCs after approximately 19-hour stimulation, taken from a patient who received antiretroviral therapy. Source of these receptors: an adult woman with HIV who was CMV-seropositive.

This clone was recorded only once. In the same sample, other DNA sequences code for this CDR3. This chain connects TRBV18 to TRBJ1-1; D unresolved. The CDR3 sequence is 13 residues long. Deletions cut 3 bases from V and 1 base from J, with 6 bases between. The germline CDR1 and CDR2 sequences are KGHSH and LQKENI. CDR3 sequence (DNA): TGTGCCAGCTCACCCGGTGGGAACACTGAAGCTTTCTTT. Amino acids: CASSPGGNTEAFF.

Here the CDR3 DNA reads TGTGCCAGCAGCCAGCCCTCGGGGGGGCCTGGAAACACCATATATTTT. Its translation is CASSQPSGGPGNTIYF. The V and J genes are TRBV9 and TRBJ1-3; tentatively, D is TRBD1 (6 bases). Germline CDR1 is SGDLS and CDR2 is YYNGEE. V gave up 4 bases and J gave up 2 bases, with 16 bases separating them. CDR3 length: 16 residues.